This T cell receptor (beta chain) originates from a study of post-analysis software for immune sequencing data. Study-wide points: The five TRBV segments detected at higher frequency in patients than in controls included TRBV5-6, TRBV5-1 and TRBV20-1.

Between the trimmed V and J ends, which lost 11 bases and 7 bases, there was a span of 12 bases. The CDR3 has 12 amino acids. Looked up from germline, CDR1 is ENHRY and CDR2 is SYGVKD. As for this clonotype: Its antigen is not identified.

TCR beta libraries were prepared from cDNA with unique molecular identifiers. TCRdb used MiXCR to reprocess the PCR reads, holding one entry per CDR3 protein. The profile shows approximately 730,000 distinct CDR3 sequences, around 45% of them singletons. This chain links TRBV10-3 with TRBJ1-6, with D perhaps TRBD1 (5 bases). Input material: blood. This receptor was taken from a girl aged 10 to 17 with multiple sclerosis. DNA for the CDR3: TGTGCCGTGGGACCGGTCAATTCACCCCTCCACTTT. This gives the protein CAVGPVNSPLHF.